What follows are 25 T cell receptor beta chains derived from one specimen sequenced in a study of shared clonotypes between healthy human individuals. Assay: immunoSEQ multiplex PCR; the TCRdb copy retains only in-frame clones and omits some. The table shows about 380,000 clones, with about 96% occurring only once. Sequencing was carried out using memory CD8+ T cells sorted from blood. Subset here: CD45RO+ cells pooled with CCR7-negative TemRA cells. The source is a man aged 25 to 45 in good health.

This chain joins TRBV9 and TRBJ2-1; 7 nucleotides line up with TRBD2. J was trimmed by 8 bases and V by 4 bases; bases with no gene match: 9. The CDR3 covers 14 residues. Per the germline V gene, CDR1 is SGDLS and CDR2 is YYNGEE. In DNA form, the CDR3 reads TGTGCCAGCAGCTGGGGCGCGGGAGACTATGAGCAGTTCTTC. Protein: CASSWGAGDYEQFF.

This chain links TRBV2 with TRBJ1-2, with TRBD1 as a possible D gene (5 bases). The V and J ends lost 8 bases and 8 bases respectively, with 9 bases between them. CDR3 length equals 10 residues. From germline, CDR1 is SNHLY and CDR2 FYNNEI. CDR3 nucleotides: TGTGCCAGCGTGGGGGAAGGCTACACCTTC. Its translation is CASVGEGYTF. Full variable domain (outside the CDR3, taken from reference TRBV2 and TRBJ1-2): EPEVTQTPSHQVTQMGQEVILRCVPISNHLYFYWYRQILGQKVEFLVSFYNNEISEKSEIFDDQFSVERPDGSNFTLKIRSTKLEDSAMYFCASVGEGYTFGSGTRLTVV.

The chain employs TRBV11-1 and TRBJ2-7; 13 nucleotides agree with TRBD2. CDR1 SGHAT and CDR2 FQDESV come from the germline V gene (reference sequence). This CDR3 spans 18 amino acids. The trim removed 2 bases at V and 3 bases at J, leaving 10 bases unmatched. CDR3 nucleotides: TGTGCCAGCAGCTTAACCCCTCTAGGACTAGCGGGGGACTACGAGCAGTACTTC. This sequence encodes CASSLTPLGLAGDYEQYF. The full variable domain, its missing parts supplied by reference TRBV11-1 and TRBJ2-7, is EAEVAQSPRYKITEKSQAVAFWCDPISGHATLYWYRQILGQGPELLVQFQDESVVDDSQLPKDRFSAERLKGVDSTLKIQPAELGDSAMYLCASSLTPLGLAGDYEQYFGPGTRLTVT.

This clone has only one observation. The chain couples TRBV5-6 to TRBJ2-1, with D maybe TRBD1 (5 bases). Germline V gene sequence: CDR1 SGHDT, CDR2 YYEEEE. The CDR3 is 11 amino acids. Trimming shortened V by 2 bases and J by 8 bases, and 5 bases separated the two germline ends. In DNA form, the CDR3 reads TGTGCCAGCAGCTTCAGGGATGAGCAGTTCTTC. It translates to CASSFRDEQFF.

The rearrangement joins TRBV18 to TRBJ2-7, with 9 bases fitting TRBD2. Unmatched junction bases numbered 7, after V lost 3 bases and J lost 7 bases. This CDR3 has 14 amino acids. Germline V gene data show CDR1 as KGHSH and CDR2 as LQKENI. As DNA, the CDR3 is TGTGCCAGCTCACCCGGGACTAGCACCTTAGAGCAGTACTTC. Translating gives CASSPGTSTLEQYF.

The rearrangement links TRBV29-1 to TRBJ1-1; 7 positions match TRBD1. Germline V gene lookup returns CDR1 SQVTM and CDR2 ANQGSEA. The CDR3 sequence is 12 residues long. J gave up 11 bases and V 3 bases, and 9 bases lay outside the gene matches. The CDR3 bases are TGCAGCGTTGAGGGGCGGAAACAGGGGGCTTTCTTT. Encoded protein: CSVEGRKQGAFF.

DNA of the CDR3: TGTGCCATCACAGGGGGCGAAGGTCAGCCCCAGCATTTT. This gives the protein CAITGGEGQPQHF. This chain connects TRBV10-3 to TRBJ1-5; 8 bases match TRBD1. V lost 7 bases and J lost 6; bases outside the gene matches: 5. CDR1 and CDR2 from the germline V gene are ENHRY and SYGVKD. The CDR3 loop spans 13 amino acids.

The chain links TRBV20-1 to TRBJ2-1, with D possibly being TRBD2 (5 bases). The CDR3 is made up of 11 amino acids. CDR1 and CDR2 from the germline V gene are DFQATT and SNEGSKA (reference sequence). V was clipped by 8 bases and J by 9 bases, with 14 bases between them. The CDR3 DNA reads as TGCAGTCGTACCTGGGCGGGTGAGCAGTTCTTC. Translation: CSRTWAGEQFF.

The CDR3 spells CASSPGLAGRYYEQYF. CDR3 DNA sequence: TGTGCCAGCAGCCCGGGACTAGCGGGGAGATACTACGAGCAGTACTTC. The chain has TRBV7-2 and TRBJ2-7; 13 nucleotides line up with TRBD2. Looked up from germline, CDR1 is SGHTA and CDR2 is FQGNSA. The CDR3 loop spans 16 amino acids. J was trimmed by 3 bases and V by 5 bases; bases with no gene match: 7.

This chain joins TRBV19 and TRBJ2-1; D gene uncertain. V lost 6 bases and J 4 bases, leaving 10 bases between the germline ends. The germline V gene has CDR1 LNHDA and CDR2 SQIVND (reference sequence). The CDR3 spans 13 residues. As DNA, the CDR3 is TGTGCCAGTAGCCCTACTGGTTACAATGAGCAGTTCTTC. Translated: CASSPTGYNEQFF.

This chain links TRBV7-8 with TRBJ2-1; TRBD2 aligns across 7 bases. CDR1 and CDR2 from the germline V gene are SGHVS and FQNEAQ. V lost 5 bases, J lost 5 bases, and 18 bases stayed unmatched. The CDR3 spans 18 residues. The CDR3 DNA is TGTGCCAGCAGCAACAGCCGCAGAGGGCGGGAGATACACAATGAGCAGTTCTTC. Its translation: CASSNSRRGREIHNEQFF.

Comment on this clone: A junction boundary mismatches the germline segment, possibly from a read error. This sequence joins TRBV2 and TRBJ2-2; D may be TRBD2 (6 bases). The CDR3 has 15 residues. Germline CDR1 is SNHLY and CDR2 is FYNNEI. In DNA, the CDR3 is TGTGCCAGCGTGGGGGAAACTAGCAACAGCGGGGAGCTGTTTTTT. Translating gives CASVGETSNSGELFF. The variable domain in full, with the rest retrieved from reference TRBV2 and TRBJ2-2, is EPEVTQTPSHQVTQMGQEVILRCVPISNHLYFYWYRQILGQKVEFLVSFYNNEISEKSEIFDDQFSVERPDGSNFTLKIRSTKLEDSAMYFCASVGETSNSGELFFGEGSRLTVL.

The chain recombines TRBV30 with TRBJ2-7, with 9 bases lining up with TRBD2. The V gene's germline CDR1 is GTSNPN and CDR2 SVGIG (reference sequence). The CDR3 has 14 amino acids. J lost 11 bases, V lost 3 bases, and 14 bases had no gene match. The CDR3 bases are TGTGCCTGGAGGCCCGGGACTAGCCCTTCTACGAAGTACTTC. This sequence encodes CAWRPGTSPSTKYF.

The chain combines TRBV4-1 with TRBJ2-3, with 7 bases fitting TRBD2. Germline trimming cut 1 base from V and 3 bases from J; bases unmatched to any gene: 10. Germline values: CDR1 MGHRA, CDR2 YSYEKL. CDR3 size: 17 residues. CDR3 bases: TGCGCCAGCAGCCAAGGACTAGCTTACACACTGACAGATACGCAGTATTTT. Protein sequence: CASSQGLAYTLTDTQYF.

The chain recombines TRBV28 with TRBJ2-7; 7 positions agree with TRBD2. Germline V gives CDR1 MDHEN, CDR2 SYDVKM. The V segment lost 6 bases and the J segment 2 bases; nucleotides outside the gene matches: 10. CDR3 length: 15 residues. The CDR3 spells CASRQDAAGTYEQYF. The DNA for the CDR3 is TGTGCCAGCAGACAAGATGCAGCGGGAACCTACGAGCAGTACTTC. The variable domain in full, completed from reference TRBV28 and TRBJ2-7, reads DVKVTQSSRYLVKRTGEKVFLECVQDMDHENMFWYRQDPGLGLRLIYFSYDVKMKEKGDIPEGYSVSREKKERFSLILESASTNQTSMYLCASRQDAAGTYEQYFGPGTRLTVT.

The chain links TRBV2 to TRBJ1-1; TRBD1 aligns across 10 bases. V gave up 8 bases and J gave up 4 bases; unmatched junction bases: 10. CDR3 size: 15 residues. CDR1 and CDR2 (germline): SNHLY, FYNNEI. In nucleotides, the CDR3 is TGTGCCAGCCAAAGGGACAGGGGCGAAATCACTGAAGCTTTCTTT. Its translation is CASQRDRGEITEAFF.

The rearrangement joins TRBV6-1 to TRBJ2-3; weak D call: TRBD2 (7 bases). Per the germline V gene, CDR1 is MNHNS and CDR2 is SASEGT. Trimming removed 4 bases from V and 3 bases from J, with 20 bases in between. The CDR3 loop spans 17 amino acids. This chain's CDR3 is CASSVRGAPRRTDTQYF. The CDR3 region has the DNA TGTGCCAGCAGTGTCCGGGGGGCTCCCAGGCGGACAGATACGCAGTATTTT.

V is TRBV14 and J is TRBJ2-5, with 12 positions matching TRBD2. V shed 0 bases and J 4 bases; nucleotides not matched to a gene: 9. CDR3 size: 18 residues. Germline-derived CDR1 and CDR2 are SGHDN and FVKESK. The DNA for the CDR3 is TGTGCCAGCAGCCAAGATGTGAGGACTAGCGGGAAAGGAGAGACCCAGTACTTC. The encoded protein is CASSQDVRTSGKGETQYF.

V usage is TRBV10-2 and J usage is TRBJ2-2, with 7 nucleotides matching TRBD1. Germline lookup yields CDR1 WSHSY and CDR2 SAAADI. With V trimmed by 6 bases and J by 0 bases, 7 bases remained unmatched. This CDR3 spans 16 amino acids. CDR3: CASRPLGQANTGELFF. CDR3 nucleotide sequence: TGCGCCAGCAGACCTCTCGGACAGGCGAACACCGGGGAGCTGTTTTTT.

The V call is TRBV29-1, the J call TRBJ2-3, with no clear D. This CDR3 has 13 amino acids. V was shortened by 3 bases and J by 3 bases, with 10 bases between the two germline ends. Looked up from germline, CDR1 is SQVTM and CDR2 is ANQGSEA. CDR3 in DNA: TGCAGCGTTGACGAAAAGGGAACAGATACGCAGTATTTT. It is translated as CSVDEKGTDTQYF.

The chain links TRBV4-1 to TRBJ2-1, with 14 bases matching TRBD2. The J segment lost 4 bases and the V segment lost 0 bases, leaving 5 bases of the junction unmatched. The germline V gene has CDR1 MGHRA and CDR2 YSYEKL. The CDR3 runs to 18 residues. CDR3 nucleotide sequence: TGCGCCAGCAGCCAAGAACGCGGGACTAGCGGGAGTTACAATGAGCAGTTCTTC. It translates to CASSQERGTSGSYNEQFF.

The genes are TRBV6-5 and TRBJ2-7; 14 bases match TRBD2. This CDR3 has 15 residues. V lost 5 bases and J lost 3; bases outside the gene matches: 3. Germline CDR1 and CDR2: MNHEY and SVGAGI. This chain's CDR3 is CASSRLAGGSYEQYF. CDR3 nucleotides: TGTGCCAGCAGTAGACTAGCGGGAGGGAGCTACGAGCAGTACTTC.

This clone was seen just once. The chain carries TRBV28 and TRBJ1-4; maybe TRBD1 (6 bases). CDR1 MDHEN and CDR2 SYDVKM come from the germline V gene. The CDR3 totals 14 residues. V gave up 5 bases and J gave up 5 bases, with 12 bases separating them. CDR3: CASSPDRFNEKLFF. DNA of the CDR3: TGTGCCAGCAGTCCTGACAGGTTCAATGAAAAACTGTTTTTT.

The chain uses TRBV5-4 and TRBJ2-7; D is undetermined. Deletions cut 4 bases from V and 0 bases from J, with 8 bases between. In germline, CDR1 is SGHNT, CDR2 YYREEE (reference sequence). There are 13 residues in the CDR3. CDR3 protein: CASSPDASYEQYF. The CDR3 bases are TGTGCCAGCAGCCCGGACGCCTCCTACGAGCAGTACTTC.

The V gene is TRBV5-4, the J gene TRBJ2-7, with D possibly matching TRBD2 (6 bases). V lost 0 bases, J lost 3 bases, and 10 bases lay in between. From germline, CDR1 is SGHNT and CDR2 YYREEE (reference sequence). The CDR3 extends over 14 amino acids. The chain's CDR3 is CASSLAEGNYEQYF. In DNA, the CDR3 is TGTGCCAGCAGCTTGGCGGAGGGGAACTACGAGCAGTACTTC.